This T cell receptor beta chain is from a study of Ad26.COV2.S vaccination and SARS-CoV-2 variants. Details on this clone: Its antigen remains unidentified.

Assay: immunoSEQ multiplex PCR; the TCRdb copy retains only in-frame clones and omits some. The sample has about 180,000 clones; about 83% are singletons. Overall study results and limits: Participants in the vaccine arm had higher spike-specific TCR breadth; placebo recipients had lower. Substantial breadth in spike-specific CD8+ and CD4+ T cell responses was reportedly seen after vaccination.

The receptor comes from a human donor who had recovered from COVID-19. Sequenced material: peripheral blood, taken after recovery from COVID-19.

CDR3 sequence reads: CASSLASSGGAYNEQFF. Written as DNA, the CDR3 is TGTGCCAGCAGCTTAGCTTCTAGCGGGGGGGCCTACAATGAGCAGTTCTTC. The V call is TRBV7-2, the J call TRBJ2-1, with 12 bases fitting TRBD2. Trimming took 0 bases from V and 2 from J; bases not matched to a gene: 2. Germline CDR1 and CDR2: SGHTA and FQGNSA. This CDR3 is built from 17 residues.